This TCR beta chain is drawn from a study of blood T cell repertoires in COVID-19. Across the study: The samples span acute and convalescent COVID-19 from the United States, Italy and Spain. Sources were T cells, B-cell-depleted T cells, or PBMCs; the material itself was cDNA or gDNA.

Deletions cut 0 bases from V and 4 bases from J, with 13 bases between. The length of the CDR3 is 15 residues. The germline V gene has CDR1 SGHNT and CDR2 YYREEE (reference sequence). The authors' processing: It was from reference gene primer amplification that nucleated cell counts were estimated. Repertoires were generated with immunoSEQ multiplex PCR, while TCRdb's copy carries only in-frame clones and drops some. Clone size and V and J calls were adopted from that table, with D and trimming inferred from the DNA. There are approximately 300,000 clones in the sample; 85% to 90% occur only once, and over 3.5% lies in the top ten.

The rearrangement joins TRBV5-4 to TRBJ1-2, with a weak D call TRBD1 (6 bases). The TCR was taken from a woman between 40 and 50 years old with acute or convalescent COVID-19. Material for sequencing was peripheral blood. The CDR3 reads CASSLAGRGLYGYTF. CDR3 coding DNA: TGTGCCAGCAGCTTGGCCGGCAGGGGCCTCTATGGCTACACCTTC.